Detailed here is one TCR beta chain. Its specificity is unknown. While the first cohort had hundreds of subjects, the donors belonged to the separate validation cohort of about 110 subjects. The CDR3 is made up of 14 amino acids. Germline CDR1 reads MDHEN; CDR2 reads SYDVKM. V was trimmed by 8 bases and J by 9 bases, leaving 20 bases between them. The entry originates in a study of cytomegalovirus exposure and HLA in healthy donors. In the study overall: The 90 to 150 validation repertoires matched the 600 to 700 first-cohort repertoires in platform, a later analysis reported.

Sequenced by immunoSEQ multiplex PCR; TCRdb stores in-frame clones only, minus some. The sample lists about 56,000 clones, about 88% occurring once. Regarding the study as a whole: Researchers counted over 150 TCR beta chains as cytomegalovirus-associated. TCR clusters originating in the first cohort tended to co-occur in the approximately 120 validation repertoires, according to a later analysis.

This sequence joins TRBV28 and TRBJ1-5; D possibly corresponds to TRBD1 (5 bases). Sequencing used PBMCs. The sequence came from a woman under 30 in good health and CMV-seronegative. The DNA for the CDR3 is TGTGCCAGCGAACCCTGGGTGGGGGAGGGGCCCCAGCATTTT. Translated: CASEPWVGEGPQHF.